Below, 25 T cell receptor beta chains from the same sample are listed, as sequenced in a study of a mutant IDH1 vaccine in newly diagnosed glioma. This table comes from immunoSEQ multiplex PCR, and its TCRdb copy is limited to in-frame clones, with some not included. The table has 85,000 to 100,000 clones, roughly 77% seen once. The time point: baseline, week 1 (first vaccination visit). The sample's treatment: pre-vaccination baseline after standard-of-care therapy. The specimen comprised PBMCs, sampled from a glioma patient treated with radiotherapy, temozolomide or both. The receptors derive from a man aged 40-50 years with glioma.

CDR3 protein: CASTLLRGGRSGSSYNEQFF. The CDR3 DNA sequence: TGTGCCAGCACTCTACTCCGAGGGGGACGGAGCGGGAGCTCCTACAATGAGCAGTTCTTC. This chain connects TRBV5-4 to TRBJ2-1; 8 nucleotides align to TRBD2. The ends lost 6 bases at V and 0 bases at J; junction bases unmatched: 20. Germline V gene sequence: CDR1 SGHNT, CDR2 YYREEE (reference sequence). The length of the CDR3 is 20 residues.

This clone was counted a single time. The V gene is TRBV27, the J gene TRBJ1-5, with D uncertain. V lost 5 bases and J 3 bases, leaving 14 bases between the germline ends. This CDR3 is 15 amino acids long. Germline-derived CDR1 and CDR2 are MNHEY and SMNVEV (reference sequence). The CDR3 loop is CASSIIFGTNQPQHF. As DNA, the CDR3 is TGTGCCAGCAGTATAATTTTCGGCACCAATCAGCCCCAGCATTTT.

This clone was seen once. This chain uses TRBV5-5 with TRBJ2-7; D gene unclear. V lost 0 bases, J lost 0 bases, and 13 bases lay in between. The CDR3 is 16 residues long. Germline V gives CDR1 SGHKS, CDR2 YYEKEE (reference sequence). CDR3 in amino acids: CASSLGPLTYSYEQYF. In nucleotides, the CDR3 is TGTGCCAGCAGCTTGGGTCCTCTTACTTACTCCTACGAGCAGTACTTC.

This clone has just one count. This chain uses TRBV6-5 with TRBJ2-7, with D possibly called TRBD1 or TRBD2 (5 bases each). Trimming cost V 5 bases and J 7 bases, with 15 bases left between them. CDR3 length equals 13 residues. CDR1 MNHEY and CDR2 SVGAGI come from the germline V gene. CDR3 sequence reads: CASSRDPLREQYF. The CDR3 DNA follows: TGTGCCAGCAGTCGGGACCCCCTGAGGGAGCAGTACTTC.

This sequence joins TRBV7-6 and TRBJ1-2; no clear D gene. V lost 1 base and J lost 5, with 11 bases in between. Germline V gene lookup returns CDR1 SGHVS and CDR2 FNYEAQ. This CDR3 region has 14 residues. CDR3 sequence: CASSLGTAGYGYTF. CDR3 DNA sequence: TGTGCCAGCAGCTTAGGGACCGCTGGGTATGGCTACACCTTC.

This sequence joins TRBV4-3 and TRBJ2-1; D may be TRBD2 (6 bases). The germline V gene has CDR1 LGHNA and CDR2 YSLEER. This CDR3 is built from 18 residues. Trimming cost V 0 bases and J 2 bases, with 17 bases left between them. CDR3 DNA sequence: TGCGCCAGCAGCCAAGAAGCCACCGGGACTGAACCCTACAATGAGCAGTTCTTC. It encodes CASSQEATGTEPYNEQFF.

The chain links TRBV5-4 to TRBJ1-5; D unresolved. This CDR3 spans 16 amino acids. CDR1 is SGHNT, CDR2 YYREEE, per germline (reference sequence). V was trimmed by 3 bases and J by 3 bases, leaving 16 bases between them. CDR3 nucleotides: TGTGCCAGCAGCTCTGTCCGGGTCTTTAACAATCAGCCCCAGCATTTT. As protein: CASSSVRVFNNQPQHF. Together with reference TRBV5-4 and TRBJ1-5, the CDR3 gives the full variable domain: ETGVTQSPTHLIKTRGQQVTLRCSSQSGHNTVSWYQQALGQGPQFIFQYYREEENGRGNFPPRFSGLQFPNYSSELNVNALELDDSALYLCASSSVRVFNNQPQHFGDGTRLSIL.

This clone was seen once. The genes are TRBV27 and TRBJ2-2; no definite D call. Germline V lookup: CDR1 MNHEY, CDR2 SMNVEV (reference sequence). The CDR3 has 18 amino acids. V lost 7 bases and J lost 0, with 21 bases in between. The CDR3 coding sequence is TGTGCCAGCACTATGAGATGGGGTGTGGGCCCGAACACCGGGGAGCTGTTTTTT. As protein: CASTMRWGVGPNTGELFF.

The J gene is TRBJ2-5, the V gene TRBV7-2; 10 nucleotides match TRBD2. CDR3 length equals 19 residues. Germline V CDR1 and CDR2: SGHTA, FQGNSA. V lost 5 bases and J lost 2; bases outside the gene matches: 17. For the CDR3, the DNA is TGTGCCAGCAGCATTGGTGCCCCCGGGACTAGCGACTTTCAAGAGACCCAGTACTTC. Protein: CASSIGAPGTSDFQETQYF.

This rearrangement joins TRBV28 to TRBJ2-1, with a possible D match to TRBD2 (6 bases). CDR3 length equals 18 residues. The germline CDR1 and CDR2 sequences are MDHEN and SYDVKM. V was shortened by 2 bases and J by 4 bases, with 21 bases between the two germline ends. For the CDR3, the DNA is TGTGCCAGCAGTTTAGCGGGATCCCACCTCCGCCTTTACAATGAGCAGTTCTTC. This sequence encodes CASSLAGSHLRLYNEQFF.

The chain uses TRBV10-3 and TRBJ2-1; 13 bases match TRBD2. Germline-derived CDR1 and CDR2 are ENHRY and SYGVKD. CDR3 length: 18 amino acids. The V and J ends lost 5 bases and 3 bases, in that order; junction bases with no gene match: 10. CDR3 region: CAISPGTSGVTRYNEQFF. DNA of the CDR3: TGTGCCATCAGTCCCGGGACTAGCGGGGTAACCCGCTACAATGAGCAGTTCTTC.

The rearrangement joins TRBV5-1 to TRBJ2-3; the match to TRBD1 covers 9 bases. The germline V gene has CDR1 SGHRS and CDR2 YFSETQ. The CDR3 extends over 23 amino acids. V was pared by 2 bases and J by 5 bases, with 30 bases of the junction left unmatched. DNA for the CDR3: TGCGCCAGCAGCTTCGAGGGGACAGGGTTCGGCAGAACCCATAGGGTCAGAGGAGATACGCAGTATTTT. Translating gives CASSFEGTGFGRTHRVRGDTQYF.

The rearrangement uses TRBV5-1 and TRBJ1-4, with no clear D. Per germline, CDR1 SGHRS and CDR2 YFSETQ. The CDR3 covers 16 residues. V gave up 0 bases and J gave up 4 bases, with 13 bases separating them. CDR3 in DNA: TGCGCCAGCAGCTTGGCCAAAGACGCTCGTAATGAAAAACTGTTTTTT. It translates to CASSLAKDARNEKLFF.

This clone was counted a single time. The chain couples TRBV10-3 to TRBJ2-2; TRBD2 agrees at 7 bases. V was pared by 3 bases and J by 4 bases, with 8 bases of the junction left unmatched. There are 16 residues in the CDR3. The V gene's germline CDR1 is ENHRY and CDR2 SYGVKD. CDR3 sequence (DNA): TGTGCCATCAGTGAAGCACAACCGGGGGGCACCGGGGAGCTGTTTTTT. Translating it yields CAISEAQPGGTGELFF.

The chain uses TRBV7-6 and TRBJ2-2; D possibly corresponds to TRBD2 (7 bases). This CDR3 region has 12 residues. Trimming removed 8 bases at V and 6 bases at J, with 10 bases between. The V gene's germline CDR1 is SGHVS and CDR2 FNYEAQ. The CDR3 sequence: CASGGAAGELFF. The DNA of the CDR3 is TGTGCCAGCGGGGGGGCAGCCGGGGAGCTGTTTTTT.

The chain recombines TRBV10-3 with TRBJ1-2; weak D call: TRBD1 (6 bases). The germline V gene has CDR1 ENHRY and CDR2 SYGVKD. CDR3 length: 15 residues. Trimming removed 6 bases at V and 4 bases at J, with 18 bases between. As DNA, the CDR3 is TGTGCCATCAGCGCACTTACAGGGAGCGGCTATGGCTACACCTTC. Protein: CAISALTGSGYGYTF.

The genes are TRBV19 and TRBJ2-1; D may be TRBD2 (5 bases). Germline CDR1 is LNHDA and CDR2 is SQIVND (reference sequence). CDR3 length: 14 amino acids. Deletions cut 1 base from V and 8 bases from J, with 12 bases between. The CDR3 DNA reads as TGTGCCAGTAGTATAGTGAGCGGACCCCATGAGCAGTTCTTC. This translates into CASSIVSGPHEQFF.

J is TRBJ2-7 and V is TRBV6-5; D gene ambiguous. Trimming took 7 bases from V and 3 from J, leaving 16 bases between them. The germline CDR1 and CDR2 sequences are MNHEY and SVGAGI. The CDR3 runs to 14 residues. The CDR3 nucleotides are TGTGCCAGCACCTCGCCACGAGGAAACTACGAGCAGTACTTC. Protein sequence: CASTSPRGNYEQYF.

The rearrangement joins TRBV28 to TRBJ2-5, with 10 bases fitting TRBD2. V lost 5 bases, J lost 7 bases, and 16 bases stayed unmatched. Looked up from germline, CDR1 is MDHEN and CDR2 is SYDVKM. There are 17 residues in the CDR3. CDR3 coding DNA: TGTGCCAGCAGTCCTAGCGGGGGTTCTACGGCCAGGGGGACCCAGTACTTC. Translating it yields CASSPSGGSTARGTQYF.

V gene TRBV5-1 combines with J gene TRBJ1-6; 7 bases agree with TRBD1. CDR1 SGHRS and CDR2 YFSETQ come from the germline V gene. The V segment lost 0 bases and the J segment 11 bases; nucleotides outside the gene matches: 5. The CDR3 length is 14 residues. CDR3 sequence: CASSLGQGLAPLHF. The CDR3 DNA reads as TGCGCCAGCAGCTTGGGACAGGGTCTCGCACCCCTCCACTTT.

V gene TRBV10-3 combines with J gene TRBJ2-7; 11 bases match TRBD1. CDR3 length: 15 amino acids. Trimming cost V 3 bases and J 3 bases; bases outside gene matches: 4. In germline, CDR1 is ENHRY, CDR2 SYGVKD. In DNA form, the CDR3 reads TGTGCCATCAGTGATCGGACAGGGGGCTTCTACGAGCAGTACTTC. Translation gives CAISDRTGGFYEQYF.

A single count supports this clone. This chain connects TRBV9 to TRBJ2-2; TRBD1 might be the D (6 bases). Trimming left V 4 bases short and J 5 bases short, with 15 bases between. The germline V gene encodes CDR1 SGDLS and CDR2 YYNGEE. The CDR3 covers 15 residues. The CDR3 protein is CASSFFTGQTGELFF. DNA of the CDR3: TGTGCCAGCAGCTTTTTTACAGGGCAGACCGGGGAGCTGTTTTTT.

The gene calls are TRBV7-9 and TRBJ2-1; D gene ambiguous. V shed 1 base and J shed 5 bases, with 3 bases lying between them. The V gene's germline CDR1 is SEHNR and CDR2 FQNEAQ (reference sequence). The CDR3 contains 12 residues. The CDR3 DNA sequence: TGTGCCAGCAGCTTAGGAAACAATGAGCAGTTCTTC. Its translation is CASSLGNNEQFF.

V and J are TRBV2 and TRBJ2-5; TRBD1 agrees at 7 bases. Trimming at V came to 5 bases and at J to 5 bases, leaving 8 bases not matched to a gene. This CDR3 has 14 amino acids. From germline, CDR1 is SNHLY and CDR2 FYNNEI. The chain's CDR3 is CASSRDSLGETQYF. The CDR3 coding sequence is TGTGCCAGCAGTCGGGACAGCCTTGGGGAGACCCAGTACTTC. Drawing the rest from reference TRBV2 and TRBJ2-5, the complete variable domain is EPEVTQTPSHQVTQMGQEVILRCVPISNHLYFYWYRQILGQKVEFLVSFYNNEISEKSEIFDDQFSVERPDGSNFTLKIRSTKLEDSAMYFCASSRDSLGETQYFGPGTRLLVL.

The chain combines TRBV19 with TRBJ2-1; D not certain. CDR1 is LNHDA and CDR2 is SQIVND in the germline V gene (reference sequence). The germline V and J ends were trimmed by 7 bases and 7 bases, with 2 bases remaining between them. This CDR3 has 9 amino acids. CDR3 nucleotides: TGTGCCAGTACGAATGAGCAGTTCTTC. The encoded protein is CASTNEQFF.